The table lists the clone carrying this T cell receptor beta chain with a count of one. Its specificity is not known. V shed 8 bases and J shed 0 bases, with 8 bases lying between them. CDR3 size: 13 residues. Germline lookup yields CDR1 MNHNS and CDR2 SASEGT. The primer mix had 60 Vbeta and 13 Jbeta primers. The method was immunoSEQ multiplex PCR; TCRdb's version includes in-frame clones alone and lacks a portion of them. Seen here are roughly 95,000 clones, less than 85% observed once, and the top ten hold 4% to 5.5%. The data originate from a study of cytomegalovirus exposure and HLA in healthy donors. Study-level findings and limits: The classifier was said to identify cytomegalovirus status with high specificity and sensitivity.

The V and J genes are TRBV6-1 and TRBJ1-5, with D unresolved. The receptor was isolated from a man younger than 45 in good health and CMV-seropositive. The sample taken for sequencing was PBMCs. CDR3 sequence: CASVQNSNQPQHF. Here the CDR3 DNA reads TGTGCCAGCGTACAGAATAGCAATCAGCCCCAGCATTTT.